This section outlines one T cell receptor (beta chain) sequence together with its context. The antigen is unknown. These data originate in a study of metastatic and nonmetastatic thyroid tumors. Whole-study context: For malignant and benign thyroid patients, tumor or nodule tissue and blood were the sources whose repertoires were compared.

In the original processing: Built for papillary thyroid cancer, a distant-metastasis classifier drew on CDR3 differences across clinicopathological groups. With MiXCR, TCRdb called clones anew from the PCR reads. V and J calls and clone size were set by TCRdb, not the authors. The sample has more than 12,000 clones, 20% to 30% seen once; the top ten hold approximately 9.9%. Until they underwent thyroid surgery, no patient had received any treatment. Study findings and constraints: According to reports, the diversity of TCR beta was significantly higher in malignant thyroid tumors than in benign nodules, and this held in both blood and tumor samples.

CDR3 length: 15 residues. J gave up 9 bases and V 6 bases, and 14 bases lay outside the gene matches. Germline-derived CDR1 and CDR2 are MNHEY and SVGEGT. The sample consisted of tumor tissue. This TCR was sampled from a female donor with papillary thyroid cancer or a benign thyroid nodule (not recorded which). Some clones in this sample may be carry-over from other donors' samples. The chain couples TRBV6-2 or TRBV6-3 to TRBJ2-1; 7 bases map to TRBD2. CDR3 bases: TGTGCCAGCAGATTAACCCTCAGCGGGATAAGTGAGCAGTTCTTC. Its translation is CASRLTLSGISEQFF.